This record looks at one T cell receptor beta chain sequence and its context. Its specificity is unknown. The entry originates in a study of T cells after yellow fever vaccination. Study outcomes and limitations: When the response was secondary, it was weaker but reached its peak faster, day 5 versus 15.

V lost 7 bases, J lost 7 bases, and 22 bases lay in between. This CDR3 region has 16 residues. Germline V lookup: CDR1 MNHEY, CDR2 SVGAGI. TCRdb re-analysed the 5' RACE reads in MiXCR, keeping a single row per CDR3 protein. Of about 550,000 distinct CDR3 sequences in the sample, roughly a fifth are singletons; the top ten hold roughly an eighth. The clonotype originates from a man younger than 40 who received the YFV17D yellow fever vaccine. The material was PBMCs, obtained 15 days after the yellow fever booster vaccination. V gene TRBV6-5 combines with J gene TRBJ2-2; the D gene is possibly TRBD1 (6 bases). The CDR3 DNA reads TGTGCCAGCAAATATCTAGGACAGTCCGCGGGCGGGGAGCTGTTTTTT. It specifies CASKYLGQSAGGELFF.